This T cell receptor (beta chain) was profiled in a study of a mutant IDH1 vaccine in newly diagnosed glioma. In the study overall: Eight vaccine injections were given to patients in weeks 1, 3, 5, 7, 11, 15, 19 and 23. Earlier care involved radiotherapy, temozolomide, or both, and the majority received both.

Indicated time point: week 5, during vaccination. In the vaccine, a single dose held 300 ug of the mutant IDH1 20-mer peptide, along with topical imiquimod. For this clone: Antigen specificity is unknown.

With 1 base clipped from V and 0 bases from J, the junction kept 7 bases outside the gene matches. CDR1 and CDR2 (germline): GTSNPN, SVGIG (reference sequence). CDR3 length: 18 residues. The protocol was immunoSEQ multiplex PCR, while the TCRdb copy is restricted to in-frame clones and leaves out a portion. The table records under 45,000 clones, 75% to 85% of them present only once. This chain links TRBV30 with TRBJ2-6; 9 nucleotides match TRBD1. The input for sequencing was PBMCs, taken from a glioma patient whose treatment included an IDH1 peptide vaccine. The sequence derives from a man between 50 and 59 years old with glioma. CDR3 protein: CAWSGSTGGTSGANVLTF. Here the CDR3 DNA reads TGTGCCTGGAGTGGCTCGACAGGGGGTACCTCTGGGGCCAACGTCCTGACTTTC.